The sequence of this T cell receptor beta chain was determined in a study of breast tumors, draining lymph nodes, adjacent tissues. To note about this clonotype: Its target is unknown.

In TCRdb, the multiplex PCR reads were re-called with MiXCR into one record per CDR3 protein. The data show roughly 130,000 distinct CDR3 sequences, 15% to 20% seen once. Study results and limitations: The data were judged consistent with most tumor T cells coming from lymph node and expanding in tumor. Luminal-like breast cancer showed significantly higher tumor–nontumor repertoire similarity than basal-like.

Germline V gives CDR1 LGHDT, CDR2 YNNKEL (reference sequence). This CDR3 spans 18 amino acids. V was pared by 5 bases and J by 2 bases, with 5 bases of the junction left unmatched. The lymph nodes were axillary draining lymph nodes from breast cancer patients. The chain couples TRBV3-1 to TRBJ2-6; 14 positions match TRBD2. This receptor was identified in a female donor with breast cancer. Some clones in this sample may be carry-over from other donors' samples. Specimen: axillary lymph node tissue. The DNA for the CDR3 is TGTGCCAGCAGCGATCAGGGACTAGCGGGGGCTGGGGCCAACGTCCTGACTTTC. Its translation: CASSDQGLAGAGANVLTF. The variable domain in full, completed from reference TRBV3-1 and TRBJ2-6, reads DTAVSQTPKYLVTQMGNDKSIKCEQNLGHDTMYWYKQDSKKFLKIMFSYNNKELIINETVPNRFSPKSPDKAHLNLHINSLELGDSAVYFCASSDQGLAGAGANVLTFGAGSRLTVL.